Below are 32 T cell receptor beta chains sequenced from a single sample in a study of early T cells in non-severe SARS-CoV-2 infection. MiXCR was run by TCRdb on the 5' RACE reads, yielding one entry per CDR3 protein. Of roughly 34,000 distinct CDR3 sequences in the sample, 6% to 7% were seen once. The specimen was whole blood. These receptors all come from an adult who was a healthcare worker with PCR-confirmed SARS-CoV-2 infection or an uninfected control (not recorded which).

This clonotype was recorded at least ten times. The genes are TRBV30 and TRBJ1-3; 7 positions match TRBD1. The CDR3 spans 15 residues. Losses at the gene ends were 4 bases for V and 3 bases for J; bases not matched to a gene: 9. The V gene's germline CDR1 is GTSNPN and CDR2 SVGIG (reference sequence). CDR3 coding DNA: TGTGCCTGGACCAGGGGGGGATGGAGTGGAAACACCATATATTTT. This encodes CAWTRGGWSGNTIYF.

This clonotype was recorded many times. The chain combines TRBV28 with TRBJ1-5; D is undetermined. This CDR3 has 14 amino acids. V was pared by 3 bases and J by 0 bases, with 6 bases between. Germline assignment: CDR1 MDHEN and CDR2 SYDVKM. CDR3: CASSFGSSNQPQHF. The CDR3 coding sequence is TGTGCCAGCAGTTTTGGGTCTAGCAATCAGCCCCAGCATTTT.

This clonotype was recorded many times. The V gene is TRBV9, the J gene TRBJ1-1, with a weak D call TRBD1 (6 bases). Trimming pared 4 bases from V and 2 bases from J, leaving 15 bases between. The length of the CDR3 is 15 residues. Germline CDR1 is SGDLS and CDR2 is YYNGEE. CDR3 in amino acids: CASSKGGVGNTEAFF. The CDR3 DNA follows: TGTGCCAGCAGCAAAGGGGGGGTAGGCAACACTGAAGCTTTCTTT.

This clonotype was detected a few times. The J gene is TRBJ1-6, the V gene TRBV11-2; D is ambiguous. The CDR3 totals 12 residues. Germline lookup yields CDR1 SGHAT and CDR2 FQNNGV. Trimming stripped 0 bases from V and 11 bases from J, with 5 bases between. The CDR3 DNA follows: TGTGCCAGCAGCTTAGACATAACACCCCTCCACTTT. Its translation is CASSLDITPLHF.

The J gene is TRBJ1-2, the V gene TRBV10-3; tentative D call: TRBD1 (6 bases). The germline gives CDR1 ENHRY, CDR2 SYGVKD. The germline V and J ends were trimmed by 3 bases and 7 bases, with 15 bases remaining between them. There are 14 residues in the CDR3. CDR3 DNA: TGTGCCATCAGTGAAGGGGATACAGGGTCTGGCTACACCTTC. Translation gives CAISEGDTGSGYTF.

The chain links TRBV7-2 to TRBJ2-3; D might be TRBD1 (6 bases). The germline V gene has CDR1 SGHTA and CDR2 FQGNSA. The CDR3 has 14 residues. V lost 9 bases and J 2 bases, leaving 15 bases between the germline ends. CDR3 nucleotide sequence: TGTGCCAGTGCCGGGGACATTACCACAGATACGCAGTATTTT. This encodes CASAGDITTDTQYF.

This clonotype showed up many times. The rearrangement joins TRBV7-2 to TRBJ2-7; 7 bases agree with TRBD2. Germline V lookup: CDR1 SGHTA, CDR2 FQGNSA. The CDR3 is 16 amino acids. V was clipped by 3 bases and J by 0 bases; unmatched bases: 8. The CDR3 sequence is CASSLGPSGRSYEQYF. Here the CDR3 DNA reads TGTGCCAGCAGCTTGGGTCCTAGCGGACGCTCCTACGAGCAGTACTTC.

This clonotype showed up many times. The chain is built from TRBV18 and TRBJ2-3; D is uncertain. V shed 0 bases and J shed 3 bases, with 7 bases lying between them. Germline V CDR1 and CDR2: KGHSH, LQKENI. The CDR3 loop spans 14 amino acids. CDR3 sequence: CASSPPRRTDTQYF. CDR3 sequence (DNA): TGTGCCAGCTCACCACCCCGGAGAACAGATACGCAGTATTTT.

This clonotype came up a few times. The chain uses TRBV9 and TRBJ2-6; D possibly corresponds to TRBD1 (6 bases). V was trimmed by 4 bases and J by 0 bases, leaving 14 bases between them. Germline assignment: CDR1 SGDLS and CDR2 YYNGEE. This CDR3 spans 17 amino acids. CDR3 protein: CASSSQTGLSGANVLTF. The CDR3 DNA reads as TGTGCCAGCAGCTCTCAAACAGGGCTCTCTGGGGCCAACGTCCTGACTTTC.

This clonotype was seen ten or more times. V gene TRBV7-9 combines with J gene TRBJ1-5; D ambiguous. CDR3 size: 11 residues. Germline CDR1 is SEHNR and CDR2 is FQNEAQ (reference sequence). Trimming stripped 3 bases from V and 7 bases from J, with 4 bases between. The CDR3 here is CASSLGQPQHF. The DNA for the CDR3 is TGTGCCAGCAGCTTGGGCCAGCCCCAGCATTTT.

The chain employs TRBV9 and TRBJ2-7; possible D gene TRBD1, 6 bases. Trimming pared 3 bases from V and 0 bases from J, leaving 7 bases between. CDR1 and CDR2 from the germline V gene are SGDLS and YYNGEE. The CDR3 is 13 residues long. The CDR3 loop is CASSEGDSYEQYF. DNA for the CDR3: TGTGCCAGCAGCGAGGGGGACTCCTACGAGCAGTACTTC.

This clonotype was detected ten times or more. The chain links TRBV11-3 to TRBJ2-7; D remains unclear. V was cut by 3 bases and J by 1 base, with 7 bases left in between. This CDR3 contains 13 residues. Germline lookup yields CDR1 SGHNT and CDR2 YENEEA. The CDR3 DNA reads TGTGCCAGCAGCTTCCCAGGTTCCTACGAGCAGTACTTC. This translates into CASSFPGSYEQYF.

This clonotype was found many times. The chain employs TRBV20-1 and TRBJ2-3; D is ambiguous. Trimming removed 5 bases from V and 3 bases from J, with 18 bases in between. Germline loops: CDR1 DFQATT, CDR2 SNEGSKA (reference sequence). The CDR3 is 15 residues long. The DNA of the CDR3 is TGCAGTGCTGGCCTGTGGAAGTGGGGAACAGATACGCAGTATTTT. Translated, it gives CSAGLWKWGTDTQYF.

There are many counts of this clonotype. The rearrangement joins TRBV28 to TRBJ1-1; D gene uncertain. V was clipped by 2 bases and J by 6 bases, with 10 bases between them. Germline V CDR1 and CDR2: MDHEN, SYDVKM. This CDR3 comprises 13 residues. CDR3 coding DNA: TGTGCCAGCAGTTTAGTCCAGCCGGCTGAAGCTTTCTTT. Its protein product is CASSLVQPAEAFF.

This clonotype was picked up many times. The gene calls are TRBV11-3 and TRBJ2-3; 8 bases are a match to TRBD2. The CDR3 is 17 amino acids. Trimming took 1 base from V and 2 from J; bases not matched to a gene: 8. Germline V CDR1 and CDR2: SGHNT, YENEEA. The CDR3 loop reads CASSLAVAGLDTDTQYF. CDR3 coding DNA: TGTGCCAGCAGCTTAGCGGTAGCGGGGTTAGACACAGATACGCAGTATTTT.

This clonotype was picked up many times. CDR3: CASRPTGVRTDTQYF. The DNA of the CDR3 is TGTGCCAGCAGGCCTACAGGGGTGAGGACAGATACGCAGTATTTT. This chain connects TRBV6-5 to TRBJ2-3; TRBD1 aligns across 7 bases. The V segment lost 6 bases and the J segment 3 bases; nucleotides outside the gene matches: 9. Germline V gives CDR1 MNHEY, CDR2 SVGAGI. The CDR3 spans 15 residues.

This clonotype was seen many times. This rearrangement joins TRBV28 to TRBJ2-3, with 12 positions matching TRBD2. In germline, CDR1 is MDHEN, CDR2 SYDVKM. J was trimmed by 2 bases and V by 6 bases; bases with no gene match: 12. The CDR3 contains 18 residues. CDR3 DNA sequence: TGTGCCAGCAGATACACTAGCGGGGGGCCAGAGTACACAGATACGCAGTATTTT. This sequence encodes CASRYTSGGPEYTDTQYF.

This clonotype was seen repeatedly, ten times or more. This rearrangement joins TRBV6-6 to TRBJ2-5, with 7 nucleotides matching TRBD1. V gave up 2 bases and J gave up 1 base; unmatched junction bases: 7. The CDR3 covers 16 residues. The V gene's germline CDR1 is MNHNY and CDR2 SVGAGI (reference sequence). CDR3 region: CASSYRTGATQETQYF. The CDR3 DNA sequence: TGTGCCAGCAGTTACAGGACAGGAGCGACCCAAGAGACCCAGTACTTC.

J is TRBJ2-7 and V is TRBV20-1; D may be TRBD1 (6 bases). Between the trimmed V and J ends, which lost 4 bases and 6 bases, there was a span of 16 bases. Per germline, CDR1 DFQATT and CDR2 SNEGSKA (reference sequence). The CDR3 is 13 residues long. CDR3 in DNA: TGCAGTGCTACCGTGGGGGCGCAGGCCGAGCAGTACTTC. Its translation is CSATVGAQAEQYF.

This clonotype was recorded at least ten times. V and J are TRBV12-3 or TRBV12-4 and TRBJ1-5; 9 bases match TRBD1. The CDR3 consists of 13 residues. V was pared by 6 bases and J by 7 bases, with 4 bases of the junction left unmatched. CDR3 loop: CASRQGQGQPQHF. The CDR3 bases are TGTGCCAGCAGACAGGGACAGGGACAGCCCCAGCATTTT.

This clonotype came up many times. CDR3 sequence (DNA): TGTGCCAGCAGCTTATCGGCAGGGAATAATTCACCCCTCCACTTT. Translating gives CASSLSAGNNSPLHF. The chain carries TRBV7-8 and TRBJ1-6; possible D gene TRBD1, 5 bases. The CDR3 is made up of 15 amino acids. Trimming removed 2 bases from V and 5 bases from J, with 10 bases in between. Looked up from germline, CDR1 is SGHVS and CDR2 is FQNEAQ.

This clonotype has at least ten counts. This chain joins TRBV29-1 and TRBJ1-1, with a weak D call TRBD1 (6 bases). The CDR3 contains 11 residues. Germline V gene data show CDR1 as SQVTM and CDR2 as ANQGSEA. V lost 6 bases to trimming and J lost 6 bases, with 11 bases between them. CDR3 sequence (DNA): TGCAGCGTCAGACAGGCCGCTGAAGCTTTCTTT. Protein product: CSVRQAAEAFF.

This clonotype was counted at least ten times. The chain employs TRBV30 and TRBJ1-1; D is unresolved. Germline lookup yields CDR1 GTSNPN and CDR2 SVGIG (reference sequence). V shed 0 bases and J shed 5 bases, with 10 bases lying between them. This CDR3 is built from 13 residues. The CDR3 DNA is TGTGCCTGGAGTGTCCTACCGAGGACTGAAGCTTTCTTT. Its translation: CAWSVLPRTEAFF.

This clonotype was seen many times. This chain joins TRBV9 and TRBJ1-2; D not certain. Germline CDR1 is SGDLS and CDR2 is YYNGEE. CDR3 length equals 14 residues. Between the trimmed V and J ends, which lost 0 bases and 3 bases, there was a span of 9 bases. The CDR3 nucleotides read TGTGCCAGCAGCGTAGTGGGCACTGACTATGGCTACACCTTC. It specifies CASSVVGTDYGYTF.

This clonotype has at least ten counts. J is TRBJ1-5 and V is TRBV19, with D maybe TRBD1 (6 bases). V gave up 3 bases and J gave up 4 bases, with 10 bases separating them. CDR3 size: 14 residues. The germline gives CDR1 LNHDA, CDR2 SQIVND (reference sequence). The CDR3 sequence is CASSIRDTNQPQHF. The CDR3 DNA reads as TGTGCCAGTAGTATCCGGGACACAAATCAGCCCCAGCATTTT. Full variable domain (remainder filled in from reference TRBV19 and TRBJ1-5): DGGITQSPKYLFRKEGQNVTLSCEQNLNHDAMYWYRQDPGQGLRLIYYSQIVNDFQKGDIAEGYSVSREKKESFPLTVTSAQKNPTAFYLCASSIRDTNQPQHFGDGTRLSIL.

On this clonotype: This may stem from a read error, because a much larger clone lies one nucleotide away. CDR3 loop: CASSPRQRTGIHPGANVLTF. In DNA, the CDR3 is TGTGCCAGCAGTCCTCGCCAACGGACAGGGATCCACCCTGGGGCCAACGTCCTGACTTTC. The genes are TRBV6-2 or TRBV6-3 and TRBJ2-6, with 8 bases lining up with TRBD1. V was clipped by 5 bases and J by 2 bases; unmatched bases: 17. The CDR3 totals 20 residues. CDR1 and CDR2 (germline): MNHEY, SVGEGT.

This clonotype has ten or more counts. This chain joins TRBV9 and TRBJ2-7; possible D gene TRBD1, 5 bases. The CDR3 totals 13 residues. Trimming left V 0 bases short and J 5 bases short, with 9 bases between. CDR1 is SGDLS, CDR2 YYNGEE, per germline. In DNA form, the CDR3 reads TGTGCCAGCAGCGTAGCTCAGGGCCACGAGCAGTACTTC. Translation gives CASSVAQGHEQYF. Combining the CDR3 with reference TRBV9 and TRBJ2-7 gives the whole variable domain DSGVTQTPKHLITATGQRVTLRCSPRSGDLSVYWYQQSLDQGLQFLIQYYNGEERAKGNILERFSAQQFPDLHSELNLSSLELGDSALYFCASSVAQGHEQYFGPGTRLTVT.

This clonotype was detected ten times or more. The V gene is TRBV20-1, the J gene TRBJ1-1; D is perhaps TRBD1 (5 bases). Trimming cost V 5 bases and J 4 bases, with 11 bases left between them. This CDR3 is built from 12 residues. The germline CDR1 and CDR2 sequences are DFQATT and SNEGSKA (reference sequence). The CDR3 protein is CSAPQGGTEAFF. In DNA, the CDR3 is TGCAGTGCTCCTCAGGGTGGCACTGAAGCTTTCTTT.

This clonotype was recorded only once. This chain connects TRBV15 to TRBJ1-3, with D unclear. The V end was cut by 5 bases, the J end by 5 bases, with 10 bases between. Germline V CDR1 and CDR2: LNHNV, YYDKDF (reference sequence). The CDR3 contains 13 residues. The CDR3 DNA sequence: TGTGCCACCAGCTGGGGAACTCGAAACACCATATATTTT. Translating gives CATSWGTRNTIYF.

This clonotype has at least ten counts. V is TRBV21-1 and J is TRBJ1-5; no DNA check was done on the table's D call, TRBD1. TRBV21-1 is a pseudogene locus. The CDR3 extends over 16 amino acids. The CDR3 sequence is CASRGQGAGFNQPQHF. In nucleotides, the CDR3 is TGTGCCAGCAGGGGGCAGGGCGCGGGTTTCAATCAGCCCCAGCATTTT.

This clonotype has at least ten counts. The chain is built from TRBV11-2 and TRBJ1-5, with D unclear. The CDR3 length is 15 residues. Trimming pared 0 bases from V and 3 bases from J, leaving 9 bases between. Per germline, CDR1 SGHAT and CDR2 FQNNGV. The CDR3 spells CASSLEAGFNQPQHF. CDR3 sequence (DNA): TGTGCCAGCAGCTTAGAAGCGGGATTCAATCAGCCCCAGCATTTT.

Many counts were recorded for this clonotype. The V call is TRBV29-1, the J call TRBJ1-2; tentative D call: TRBD1 (6 bases). V was cut by 6 bases and J by 2 bases, with 10 bases left in between. CDR1 and CDR2 (germline): SQVTM, ANQGSEA. CDR3 size: 12 residues. DNA for the CDR3: TGCAGCGTCAAGGGGGAGAACTATGGCTACACCTTC. It yields the protein CSVKGENYGYTF.